The 20 T cell receptor beta chains presented below share a single source sample, sequenced in a study of CD8 T cells in ankylosing spondylitis. TCRdb recomputed calls from the 5' RACE reads with MiXCR, one row per CDR3 protein. Here the sample spans 85,000 to 100,000 distinct CDR3 sequences, roughly 9.6% being singletons. Sample: blood, either unsorted or a sorted T cell fraction (not recorded which). The receptor source for this set is a male donor with ankylosing spondylitis or in good health (not recorded which).

This clonotype appeared many times. This chain joins TRBV20-1 and TRBJ2-5, with TRBD2 as a possible D gene (6 bases). The CDR3 has 12 amino acids. V was pared by 8 bases and J by 2 bases, with 12 bases between. Per germline, CDR1 DFQATT and CDR2 SNEGSKA (reference sequence). The CDR3: CSRGAAQETQYF. The CDR3 bases are TGCAGTCGCGGGGCCGCACAAGAGACCCAGTACTTC.

This clonotype appeared many times. The J gene is TRBJ2-5, the V gene TRBV20-1; 7 bases are shared with TRBD2. Germline V CDR1 and CDR2: DFQATT, SNEGSKA (reference sequence). The CDR3 loop spans 16 amino acids. CDR3: CSLAGERLKYQETQYF. Here the CDR3 DNA reads TGCAGCCTCGCGGGGGAAAGACTAAAGTACCAAGAGACCCAGTACTTC.

The table lists this clonotype with many counts. V gene TRBV20-1 combines with J gene TRBJ2-2; 12 bases match TRBD2. From germline, CDR1 is DFQATT and CDR2 SNEGSKA (reference sequence). Losses at the gene ends were 1 base for V and 3 bases for J; bases not matched to a gene: 0. The CDR3 length is 15 residues. The CDR3 DNA sequence: TGCAGTGCTAGAGGGACTAGCGGGGACACCGGGGAGCTGTTTTTT. As protein: CSARGTSGDTGELFF.

This clonotype was counted many times. The genes are TRBV20-1 and TRBJ2-5; weak D call: TRBD1 (6 bases). Trimming took 5 bases from V and 6 from J, leaving 19 bases between them. This CDR3 contains 14 residues. Germline CDR1 reads DFQATT; CDR2 reads SNEGSKA (reference sequence). Written as DNA, the CDR3 is TGCAGTGCTGCCGGACAGACCCAGCGACAGACCCAGTACTTC. It encodes CSAAGQTQRQTQYF.

In its sample, this clonotype was seen many times. V gene TRBV3-1 combines with J gene TRBJ1-1; no clear D. The CDR3 contains 13 residues. Trimming pared 1 base from V and 1 base from J, leaving 4 bases between. Germline V gene data show CDR1 as LGHDT and CDR2 as YNNKEL (reference sequence). The DNA for the CDR3 is TGTGCCAGCAGCCAAGTTGGGAACACTGAAGCTTTCTTT. This sequence encodes CASSQVGNTEAFF.

The chain recombines TRBV9 with TRBJ2-2; TRBD2 agrees at 10 bases. The CDR3 is 15 amino acids. Germline-derived CDR1 and CDR2 are SGDLS and YYNGEE. Trimming took 4 bases from V and 2 from J; bases not matched to a gene: 2. The CDR3 nucleotides read TGTGCCAGCAGCACTAGCGGGACCAACACCGGGGAGCTGTTTTTT. It encodes CASSTSGTNTGELFF. Full variable domain (remainder filled in from reference TRBV9 and TRBJ2-2): DSGVTQTPKHLITATGQRVTLRCSPRSGDLSVYWYQQSLDQGLQFLIQYYNGEERAKGNILERFSAQQFPDLHSELNLSSLELGDSALYFCASSTSGTNTGELFFGEGSRLTVL.

This clonotype has just a few counts. CDR3 coding DNA: TGTGCCAGCAGCCAAGATTTTCGAGGAGAGACCCAGTACTTC. Its translation is CASSQDFRGETQYF. V and J are TRBV14 and TRBJ2-5; no reliable D call. The CDR3 runs 14 residues. Germline CDR1 and CDR2: SGHDN and FVKESK. V gave up 0 bases and J gave up 4 bases, with 9 bases separating them.

This clonotype was seen repeatedly, ten times or more. This chain uses TRBV3-1 with TRBJ2-7; 8 bases map to TRBD1. Trimming took 1 base from V and 2 from J; bases not matched to a gene: 1. The length of the CDR3 is 14 residues. Germline CDR1 is LGHDT and CDR2 is YNNKEL (reference sequence). As DNA, the CDR3 is TGTGCCAGCAGCCAAGGACAGGGGCCCTACGAGCAGTACTTC. Amino acid sequence: CASSQGQGPYEQYF.

In this sample, this clonotype turned up many times. The V gene is TRBV5-1, the J gene TRBJ1-4, with 7 bases lining up with TRBD1. Germline CDR1 is SGHRS and CDR2 is YFSETQ. Unmatched junction bases numbered 7, after V lost 0 bases and J lost 5 bases. This CDR3 has 16 amino acids. CDR3 in amino acids: CASSLGSPGGNEKLFF. CDR3 nucleotide sequence: TGCGCCAGCAGCTTGGGATCGCCAGGGGGGAATGAAAAACTGTTTTTT.

This clonotype came up many times. The chain combines TRBV9 with TRBJ1-1; weak D call: TRBD1 (5 bases). Trimming removed 0 bases from V and 2 bases from J, with 11 bases in between. The germline V gene has CDR1 SGDLS and CDR2 YYNGEE. The length of the CDR3 is 15 residues. CDR3 region: CASSVGGGTNTEAFF. DNA for the CDR3: TGTGCCAGCAGCGTAGGGGGCGGAACCAACACTGAAGCTTTCTTT.

This clonotype was detected ten times or more. The chain joins TRBV28 to TRBJ1-2; tentatively, D is TRBD1 (6 bases). Trimming removed 8 bases at V and 4 bases at J, with 11 bases between. The CDR3 runs to 12 residues. CDR1 and CDR2 (germline): MDHEN, SYDVKM. The CDR3 is CASADSSYGYTF. The CDR3 DNA is TGTGCCAGCGCGGACAGCTCCTATGGCTACACCTTC.

V is TRBV5-4 and J is TRBJ2-4, with a tentative D call TRBD2 (7 bases). This CDR3 has 20 amino acids. Germline-derived CDR1 and CDR2 are SGHNT and YYREEE (reference sequence). The V gene lost 1 base and the J gene lost 3 bases, with 26 bases spanning the gap. The chain's CDR3 is CASSLRAGGAIAWDKNIQYF. The CDR3 region has the DNA TGTGCCAGCAGCTTGCGAGCTGGGGGGGCAATCGCTTGGGACAAAAACATTCAGTACTTC.

In this sample, this clonotype turned up many times. The J gene is TRBJ2-5, the V gene TRBV5-1; D is ambiguous. This CDR3 comprises 13 residues. Deletions cut 0 bases from V and 5 bases from J, with 8 bases between. Per the germline V gene, CDR1 is SGHRS and CDR2 is YFSETQ. The CDR3 DNA reads as TGCGCCAGCAGCTTGGACCTAACGGAGACCCAGTACTTC. Amino acids: CASSLDLTETQYF. Full variable domain (remainder filled in from reference TRBV5-1 and TRBJ2-5): KAGVTQTPRYLIKTRGQQVTLSCSPISGHRSVSWYQQTPGQGLQFLFEYFSETQRNKGNFPGRFSGRQFSNSRSEMNVSTLELGDSALYLCASSLDLTETQYFGPGTRLLVL.

In its sample, this clonotype was seen many times. The chain uses TRBV2 and TRBJ1-5, with a possible D match to TRBD1 (6 bases). The V end lost 5 bases, the J end lost 2 bases, and 10 bases lay between the germline ends. Germline V gene lookup returns CDR1 SNHLY and CDR2 FYNNEI. The length of the CDR3 is 14 residues. The DNA for the CDR3 is TGTGCCAGCAGTCAACAGGGAGGCAATCAGCCCCAGCATTTT. It translates to CASSQQGGNQPQHF.

The chain carries TRBV4-2 and TRBJ1-3; 9 bases line up with TRBD1. The junction had 8 bases not matched to a gene; V was cut back by 1 base and J by 4 bases. The CDR3 covers 17 residues. The V gene's germline CDR1 is LGHNA and CDR2 YNFKEQ. This CDR3 is CASSQGLTGGLGNTIYF. The CDR3 nucleotides read TGTGCCAGCAGCCAAGGGCTCACAGGGGGCCTCGGAAACACCATATATTTT.

The J gene is TRBJ1-5, the V gene TRBV7-9, with TRBD1 matching 9 bases. The CDR3 is 15 residues long. With 5 bases clipped from V and 5 bases from J, the junction kept 7 bases outside the gene matches. Germline assignment: CDR1 SEHNR and CDR2 FQNEAQ (reference sequence). The DNA of the CDR3 is TGTGCCAGCAGCCCGGACAGGGGAGGAGATCAGCCCCAGCATTTT. It yields the protein CASSPDRGGDQPQHF.

This clonotype has ten or more counts. The J gene is TRBJ2-1, the V gene TRBV5-5; unclear D gene. The CDR3 extends over 13 amino acids. V was trimmed by 4 bases and J by 5 bases, leaving 10 bases between them. Germline V CDR1 and CDR2: SGHKS, YYEKEE (reference sequence). CDR3 sequence: CASSQGPNNEQFF. The CDR3 DNA reads as TGTGCCAGCAGCCAAGGGCCTAACAATGAGCAGTTCTTC. Drawing the rest from reference TRBV5-5 and TRBJ2-1, the complete variable domain is DAGVTQSPTHLIKTRGQQVTLRCSPISGHKSVSWYQQVLGQGPQFIFQYYEKEERGRGNFPDRFSARQFPNYSSELNVNALLLGDSALYLCASSQGPNNEQFFGPGTRLTVL.

This clonotype was detected many times. This rearrangement joins TRBV9 to TRBJ2-1; 9 nucleotides match TRBD1. The V and J ends lost 2 bases and 16 bases, in that order; junction bases with no gene match: 7. CDR3 size: 12 residues. Germline lookup yields CDR1 SGDLS and CDR2 YYNGEE. The CDR3 region is CASSVPRQGVFF. CDR3 coding DNA: TGTGCCAGCAGCGTTCCTCGACAGGGGGTATTCTTC.

Ten or more counts support this clonotype. V usage is TRBV5-1 and J usage is TRBJ2-7; TRBD1 matches 11 bases. The CDR3 loop spans 16 amino acids. Germline CDR1 and CDR2: SGHRS and YFSETQ. The V and J ends lost 4 bases and 0 bases, in that order; junction bases with no gene match: 6. This chain's CDR3 is CASSPVGTGGSYEQYF. The DNA for the CDR3 is TGCGCCAGCAGCCCGGTGGGGACAGGGGGCTCCTACGAGCAGTACTTC.

This clonotype was recorded at least ten times. V usage is TRBV20-1 and J usage is TRBJ2-7; D is possibly TRBD1 (5 bases). Germline CDR1 is DFQATT and CDR2 is SNEGSKA (reference sequence). V gave up 1 base and J gave up 6 bases, with 16 bases separating them. The CDR3 has 14 amino acids. The CDR3 is CSARAQRTPIEQYF. CDR3 DNA sequence: TGCAGTGCTAGAGCACAACGGACACCAATCGAGCAGTACTTC.